Sequencing of this T cell receptor (beta chain) was carried out in a study of T-cell reconstitution after alpha-beta-depleted transplantation in children. The CDR3 is 13 amino acids. In germline, CDR1 is DFQATT, CDR2 SNEGSKA (reference sequence). V was shortened by 1 base and J by 2 bases, with 6 bases between the two germline ends. TCRbeta library construction was performed incorporating unique molecular identifiers. Via MiXCR, TCRdb re-called the PCR reads, giving one row per CDR3 protein. The repertoire consists of 500,000 to 600,000 distinct CDR3 sequences, with roughly 18% occurring once and the leading ten covering roughly 3.3%.

The sequence was obtained from a human donor who donated a stem cell graft to a child with acute lymphoblastic leukemia. The rearrangement joins TRBV20-1 to TRBJ1-5; no clear D gene. This specimen consisted of PBMCs from the stem cell graft donor, obtained from the stem cell graft. The CDR3 DNA follows: TGCAGTGCTAGAGTGGACGGCAATCAGCCCCAGCATTTT. It translates to CSARVDGNQPQHF.